The 23 T cell receptor beta chains presented below share a single source sample, sequenced in a study of identical twins. MiXCR, run by TCRdb on the 5' RACE reads, gives a single entry per CDR3 protein. The data show hundreds of thousands of distinct CDR3 sequences, roughly 20% seen once. These data were also filed under a second study, of T cells expressing NK-cell markers.

Sequenced material: PBMCs. The receptor set was obtained from a woman between 18 and 30 years old in good health.

The chain recombines TRBV14 with TRBJ2-1; no firm D call. The CDR3 extends over 14 amino acids. CDR1 is SGHDN, CDR2 FVKESK, per germline. V dropped 3 bases and J dropped 2 bases, with 8 bases sitting between them. The CDR3: CASSQLAAYNEQFF. The DNA for the CDR3 is TGTGCCAGCAGCCAGTTGGCAGCCTACAATGAGCAGTTCTTC.

A few counts support this clonotype. The chain recombines TRBV11-2 with TRBJ1-2, with a possible D match to TRBD1 (5 bases). There are 14 residues in the CDR3. Trimming left V 1 base short and J 8 bases short, with 14 bases between. Germline loops: CDR1 SGHAT, CDR2 FQNNGV. CDR3 loop: CASSLGPGLSGYTF. CDR3 coding DNA: TGTGCCAGCAGCTTAGGTCCGGGGCTAAGCGGCTACACCTTC.

This clonotype was observed a few times. The chain combines TRBV6-2 or TRBV6-3 with TRBJ2-3; D is unresolved. Trimming shortened V by 2 bases and J by 0 bases, and 9 bases separated the two germline ends. The CDR3 has 15 residues. Germline V CDR1 and CDR2: MNHEY, SVGEGT. The chain's CDR3 is CASSYRHHSTDTQYF. The CDR3 coding sequence is TGTGCCAGCAGTTACAGGCACCACAGCACAGATACGCAGTATTTT.

This clonotype was counted once. V gene TRBV5-1 combines with J gene TRBJ2-2; 14 nucleotides agree with TRBD2. There are 16 residues in the CDR3. The trim removed 4 bases at V and 3 bases at J, leaving 2 bases unmatched. Germline-derived CDR1 and CDR2 are SGHRS and YFSETQ. CDR3 sequence: CASSTGLAGDTGELFF. The CDR3 DNA follows: TGCGCCAGCAGCACGGGACTAGCGGGGGACACCGGGGAGCTGTTTTTT.

This clonotype was observed a few times. The chain employs TRBV4-3 and TRBJ2-7; no definite D call. The CDR3 is made up of 14 amino acids. With 0 bases removed from V and 3 bases from J, the gap between germline ends came to 9 bases. Germline loops: CDR1 LGHNA, CDR2 YSLEER. The CDR3 nucleotides are TGCGCCAGCAGCCAAGAACCAGCGCTCTACGAGCAGTACTTC. This gives the protein CASSQEPALYEQYF.

CDR3 residues: CASSFFSQPQHF. The CDR3, as DNA: TGTGCCAGCAGTTTTTTTTCCCAGCCCCAGCATTTT. The chain is built from TRBV12-3 or TRBV12-4 and TRBJ1-5; no clear D. The V end was cut by 3 bases, the J end by 7 bases, with 7 bases between. This CDR3 has 12 residues.

The chain combines TRBV5-1 with TRBJ1-2; 7 bases match TRBD1. CDR3 length: 15 residues. Germline CDR1 and CDR2: SGHRS and YFSETQ. V dropped 3 bases and J dropped 0; count of bases not matched to a gene: 5. The DNA of the CDR3 is TGCGCCAGCAGCTCGAGGGACAGCACTAACTATGGCTACACCTTC. It yields the protein CASSSRDSTNYGYTF.

This clonotype appeared a few times. The V call is TRBV20-1, the J call TRBJ2-1; D is unresolved. In germline, CDR1 is DFQATT, CDR2 SNEGSKA (reference sequence). CDR3 size: 13 residues. Trimming removed 5 bases from V and 7 bases from J, with 15 bases in between. In nucleotides, the CDR3 is TGCAGTGCTGACCATCAGTGGGCAAATGAGCAGTTCTTC. Translation gives CSADHQWANEQFF.

The chain links TRBV13 to TRBJ2-7; tentative D call: TRBD2 (5 bases). The CDR3 has 14 amino acids. Trimming left V 1 base short and J 3 bases short, with 10 bases between. Germline CDR1 reads PRHDT; CDR2 reads FYEKMQ (reference sequence). The CDR3: CASSLERGIYEQYF. The CDR3 DNA reads as TGTGCCAGCAGCTTAGAACGGGGAATCTACGAGCAGTACTTC.

V and J are TRBV29-1 and TRBJ1-1; D gene ambiguous. Deletions cut 4 bases from V and 2 bases from J, with 14 bases between. This CDR3 comprises 14 residues. CDR1 and CDR2 (germline): SQVTM, ANQGSEA. Here the CDR3 DNA reads TGCAGCGTTGTAGGGCGGATGGAAAACACTGAAGCTTTCTTT. Amino acids: CSVVGRMENTEAFF.

The chain uses TRBV30 and TRBJ1-1, with D uncertain. V gave up 0 bases and J gave up 4 bases, with 12 bases separating them. Germline loops: CDR1 GTSNPN, CDR2 SVGIG (reference sequence). The CDR3 totals 14 residues. In DNA, the CDR3 is TGTGCCTGGAGTGTAATAGGGAGCAGCACTGAAGCTTTCTTT. Its translation is CAWSVIGSSTEAFF.

The V gene is TRBV6-5, the J gene TRBJ1-4, with a weak D call TRBD1 (5 bases). Germline V gives CDR1 MNHEY, CDR2 SVGAGI. This CDR3 region has 14 residues. V was trimmed by 4 bases and J by 6 bases, leaving 12 bases between them. For the CDR3, the DNA is TGTGCCAGCAGTTCTCAAGGGGCAGATGAAAAACTGTTTTTT. This encodes CASSSQGADEKLFF.

The chain has TRBV12-3 or TRBV12-4 and TRBJ1-2; no clear D gene. The V and J ends lost 5 bases and 6 bases respectively, with 13 bases between them. The length of the CDR3 is 13 residues. The CDR3 protein is CASSITPADGYTF. Here the CDR3 DNA reads TGTGCCAGCAGTATAACCCCTGCAGATGGCTACACCTTC.

In this sample, this clonotype turned up a few times. A read error may produce the germline difference seen at one junction end. J is TRBJ1-2 and V is TRBV5-6; D unresolved. In germline, CDR1 is SGHDT, CDR2 YYEEEE. The CDR3 is 14 residues long. CDR3 DNA sequence: TGTGCCAGCAGCCCCGGGAAACCTAGATATGACTACACCTTC. Residues: CASSPGKPRYDYTF.

V gene TRBV20-1 combines with J gene TRBJ2-2, with D tentatively TRBD1 (5 bases). The ends were cut back, 0 bases at V and 2 bases at J, with 13 bases in the middle. The CDR3 has 16 residues. CDR1 is DFQATT and CDR2 is SNEGSKA in the germline V gene (reference sequence). In DNA form, the CDR3 reads TGCAGTGCTAGAGATAGCAGGGTATTTAACACCGGGGAGCTGTTTTTT. It is translated as CSARDSRVFNTGELFF.

This clonotype was counted only a few times. The chain uses TRBV12-3 or TRBV12-4 and TRBJ1-1; 7 nucleotides agree with TRBD1. The V and J ends lost 3 bases and 7 bases, in that order; junction bases with no gene match: 8. This CDR3 has 14 residues. CDR3 bases: TGTGCCAGCAGTTTTGGTATAGGGGGCTATGAAGCTTTCTTT. It is translated as CASSFGIGGYEAFF.

This chain connects TRBV5-1 to TRBJ1-5; maybe TRBD1 (6 bases). Between the trimmed V and J ends, which lost 5 bases and 6 bases, there was a span of 12 bases. The CDR3 sequence is 13 residues long. Germline V CDR1 and CDR2: SGHRS, YFSETQ. CDR3 region: CASSSTGPQPQHF. As DNA, the CDR3 is TGCGCCAGCAGTTCGACAGGACCTCAGCCCCAGCATTTT. The whole variable domain, filled in from reference TRBV5-1 and TRBJ1-5, reads KAGVTQTPRYLIKTRGQQVTLSCSPISGHRSVSWYQQTPGQGLQFLFEYFSETQRNKGNFPGRFSGRQFSNSRSEMNVSTLELGDSALYLCASSSTGPQPQHFGDGTRLSIL.

The V and J genes are TRBV20-1 and TRBJ2-7; 11 nucleotides line up with TRBD2. V shed 3 bases, J shed 0 bases, and the junction held 7 bases outside the gene matches. The CDR3 runs 16 residues. Germline CDR1 reads DFQATT; CDR2 reads SNEGSKA (reference sequence). CDR3 in amino acids: CSASRIAGGTSYEQYF. The CDR3 DNA sequence: TGCAGTGCTAGCCGAATAGCGGGGGGGACCTCCTACGAGCAGTACTTC.

The rearrangement joins TRBV29-1 to TRBJ2-1; 8 nucleotides match TRBD1. V lost 3 bases to trimming and J lost 1 base; unmatched junction nucleotides: 5. Looked up from germline, CDR1 is SQVTM and CDR2 is ANQGSEA. The length of the CDR3 is 15 residues. Written as DNA, the CDR3 is TGCAGCGTTGAGGGACAGGAAGCGTCCTACAATGAGCAGTTCTTC. Protein product: CSVEGQEASYNEQFF.

This clonotype has more than one count but fewer than ten. The chain recombines TRBV7-3 with TRBJ2-3; a possible D gene is TRBD2 (6 bases). The ends were cut back, 5 bases at V and 0 bases at J, with 12 bases in the middle. This CDR3 has 15 amino acids. Per the germline V gene, CDR1 is SGHTA and CDR2 is FQGTGA. In DNA form, the CDR3 reads TGTGCCAGCAGCCGGGAGTTAGCTAGCACAGATACGCAGTATTTT. Translation: CASSRELASTDTQYF.

The CDR3 region is CASSLGDRLAPYGYTF. The CDR3 nucleotides are TGCGCCAGCAGCTTAGGAGACAGACTCGCTCCGTATGGCTACACCTTC. This chain connects TRBV5-1 to TRBJ1-2; D perhaps matches TRBD1 (5 bases). V was trimmed by 2 bases and J by 5 bases, leaving 19 bases between them. The germline gives CDR1 SGHRS, CDR2 YFSETQ. The CDR3 spans 16 residues.

The J gene is TRBJ1-3, the V gene TRBV3-1; no clear D. This CDR3 comprises 16 residues. Germline values: CDR1 LGHDT, CDR2 YNNKEL (reference sequence). The V end lost 0 bases, the J end lost 0 bases, and 9 bases lay between the germline ends. As DNA, the CDR3 is TGTGCCAGCAGCCAAGATCGGGCAGCCTCTGGAAACACCATATATTTT. Protein sequence: CASSQDRAASGNTIYF.

This clonotype was seen a few times. The chain combines TRBV5-1 with TRBJ2-7; no firm D call. V shed 0 bases and J shed 0 bases, with 10 bases lying between them. CDR3 length: 15 amino acids. CDR1 is SGHRS, CDR2 YFSETQ, per germline. Here the CDR3 DNA reads TGCGCCAGCAGCTTGGCTTCGATGAGCTCCTACGAGCAGTACTTC. Amino acid sequence: CASSLASMSSYEQYF.